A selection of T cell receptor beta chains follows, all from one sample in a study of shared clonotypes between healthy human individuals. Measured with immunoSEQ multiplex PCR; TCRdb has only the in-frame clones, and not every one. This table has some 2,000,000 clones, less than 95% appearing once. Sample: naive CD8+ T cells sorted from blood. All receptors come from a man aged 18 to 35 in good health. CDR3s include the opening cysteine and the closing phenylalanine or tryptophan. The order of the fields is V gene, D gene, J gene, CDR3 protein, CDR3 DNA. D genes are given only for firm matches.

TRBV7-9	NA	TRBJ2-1	CASSLELARVDNEQFF	TGTGCCAGCAGCTTAGAGCTGGCTAGGGTCGACAATGAGCAGTTCTTC
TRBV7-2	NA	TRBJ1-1	CASSFDGDTEAFF	TGTGCCAGCAGCTTTGACGGGGACACTGAAGCTTTCTTT
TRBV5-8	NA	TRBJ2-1	CASSLGLLYNEQFF	TGTGCCAGCAGCTTGGGACTACTGTACAATGAGCAGTTCTTC
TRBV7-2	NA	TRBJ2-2	CASSLPRGTGELFF	TGTGCCAGCTCTCTCCCTAGGGGAACCGGGGAGCTGTTTTTT
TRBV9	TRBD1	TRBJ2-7	CASSVDGGTGSYEQYF	TGTGCCAGCAGCGTAGACGGGGGGACAGGGTCCTACGAGCAGTACTTC
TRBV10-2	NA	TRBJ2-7	CASGGQRSYEQYF	TGCGCCAGCGGGGGGCAGCGGAGCTACGAGCAGTACTTC
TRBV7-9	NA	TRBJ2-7	CASPDPGCFSYEQYF	TGTGCCAGCCCAGACCCCGGCTGTTTCTCCTACGAGCAGTACTTC
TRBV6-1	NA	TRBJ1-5	CASSPWDSNQPQHF	TGTGCCAGCAGTCCGTGGGATAGCAATCAGCCCCAGCATTTT
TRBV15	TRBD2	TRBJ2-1	CATALGLAGVPFF	TGTGCCACTGCCTTAGGGCTAGCGGGAGTTCCGTTCTTC
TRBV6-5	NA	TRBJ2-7	CASSSVSGLGPHEQYF	TGTGCCAGCAGTTCCGTAAGCGGGCTGGGGCCCCACGAGCAGTACTTC
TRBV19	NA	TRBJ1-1	CASSIRGWDTEAFF	TGTGCCAGTAGTATTCGGGGGTGGGACACTGAAGCTTTCTTT
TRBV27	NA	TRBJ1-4	CASSPWSGDEKLFF	TGTGCCAGCAGTCCTTGGTCAGGGGACGAAAAACTGTTTTTT
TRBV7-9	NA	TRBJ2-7	CASSGRQNTYEQYF	TGTGCCAGCAGCGGGAGACAGAATACCTACGAGCAGTACTTC
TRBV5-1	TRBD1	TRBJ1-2	CASSLLQGELRGYTF	TGCGCCAGCAGCTTGCTACAGGGGGAACTTCGTGGCTACACCTTC
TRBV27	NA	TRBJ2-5	CASSLDSSFATQYF	TGTGCCAGCAGTTTAGACAGTAGCTTCGCGACCCAGTACTTC
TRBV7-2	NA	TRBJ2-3	CASSLGASTDTQYF	TGTGCCAGCAGCTTAGGTGCCAGCACAGATACGCAGTATTTT